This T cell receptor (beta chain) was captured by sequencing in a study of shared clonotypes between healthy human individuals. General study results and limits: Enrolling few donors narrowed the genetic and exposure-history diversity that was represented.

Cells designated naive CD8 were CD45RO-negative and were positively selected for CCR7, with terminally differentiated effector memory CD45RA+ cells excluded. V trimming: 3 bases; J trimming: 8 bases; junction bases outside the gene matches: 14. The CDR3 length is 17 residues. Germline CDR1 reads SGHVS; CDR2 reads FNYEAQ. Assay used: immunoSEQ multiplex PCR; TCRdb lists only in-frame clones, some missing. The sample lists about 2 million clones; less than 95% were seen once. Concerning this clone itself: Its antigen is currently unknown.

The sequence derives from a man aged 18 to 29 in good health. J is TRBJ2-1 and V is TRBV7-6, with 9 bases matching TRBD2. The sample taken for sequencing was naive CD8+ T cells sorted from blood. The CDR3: CASSFPVAGGEGDEQFF. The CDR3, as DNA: TGTGCCAGCAGCTTCCCAGTCGCGGGAGGGGAGGGCGATGAGCAGTTCTTC. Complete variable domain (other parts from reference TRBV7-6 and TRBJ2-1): GAGVSQSPRYKVTKRGQDVALRCDPISGHVSLYWYRQALGQGPEFLTYFNYEAQQDKSGLPNDRFSAERPEGSISTLTIQRTEQRDSAMYRCASSFPVAGGEGDEQFFGPGTRLTVL.